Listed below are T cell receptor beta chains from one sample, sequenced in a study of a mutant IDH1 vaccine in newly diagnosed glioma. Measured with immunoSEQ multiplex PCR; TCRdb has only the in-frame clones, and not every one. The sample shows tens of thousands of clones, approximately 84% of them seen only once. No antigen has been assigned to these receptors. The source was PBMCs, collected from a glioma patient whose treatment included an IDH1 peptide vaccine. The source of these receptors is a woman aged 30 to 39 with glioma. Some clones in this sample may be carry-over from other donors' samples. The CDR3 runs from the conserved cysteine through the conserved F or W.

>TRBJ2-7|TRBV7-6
CASSSRTGRTYEQYF
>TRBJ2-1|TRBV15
CATVSGQGNEQFF
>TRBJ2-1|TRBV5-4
CASSLAVSGRAWEQFF
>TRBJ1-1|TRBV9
CASSAGNPNTEAFF
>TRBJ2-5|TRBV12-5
CASGLTWTGGEETQYF
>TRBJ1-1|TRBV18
CASSKDSLNTEAFF
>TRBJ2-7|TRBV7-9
CASSHIRWGTGRYEQYF
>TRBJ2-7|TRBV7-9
CASSSTGDRQNEQYF
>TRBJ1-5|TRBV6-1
CASSEEGGVSNQPQHF
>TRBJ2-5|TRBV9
CASSARSGPPETQYF
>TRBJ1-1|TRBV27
CASEWGAGEAFF
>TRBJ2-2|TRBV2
CASSEIGGSWQSGELFF
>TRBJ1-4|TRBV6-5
CASGEPPGPEKLFF
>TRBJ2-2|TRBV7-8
CASSLGRRTSGSGELFF
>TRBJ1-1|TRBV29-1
CSVESLSPWIVTKAFF
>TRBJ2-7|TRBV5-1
CASSLAGTGAYEQYF
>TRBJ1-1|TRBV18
CASSPAAGNTEAFF
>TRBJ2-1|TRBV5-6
CASSLEGRAAYNEQFF
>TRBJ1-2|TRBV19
CASSTHPDRVYGYTF
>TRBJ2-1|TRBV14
CASSHRTSGRFANEQFF
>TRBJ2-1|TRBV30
CAWRGGSRGGNEQFF
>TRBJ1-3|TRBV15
CATSRGTGGTIYF
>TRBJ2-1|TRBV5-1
CASSLGRGLAAHEQFF
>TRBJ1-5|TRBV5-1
CASSLEGTGNQPQHF
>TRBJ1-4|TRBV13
CASSSEPGTENEKLFF
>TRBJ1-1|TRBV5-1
CASSPGGLQGGTEAFF
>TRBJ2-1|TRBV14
CASRLQGYNEQFF
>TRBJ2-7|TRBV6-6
CASSSLSYEQYF
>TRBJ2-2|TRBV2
CASSSMSGSTGELFF
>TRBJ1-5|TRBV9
CASSVGKSNQPQHF
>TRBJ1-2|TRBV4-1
CASSQGGLLNYGYTF
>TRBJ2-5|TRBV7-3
CASSLQRQETQYF
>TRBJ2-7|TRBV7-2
CASSRRTGEGEQYF
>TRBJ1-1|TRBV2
CASSVTANFLGFF
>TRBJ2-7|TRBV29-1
CSVQNPRGDEQYF
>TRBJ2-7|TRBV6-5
CASTSSRREQYF
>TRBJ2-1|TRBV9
CASSVGPSQRDEQFF
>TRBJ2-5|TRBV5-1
CASSLGDRGLKTQYF
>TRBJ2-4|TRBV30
CAWSLLEVPAKNIQYF
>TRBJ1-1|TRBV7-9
CASSHRQALMNTEAFF
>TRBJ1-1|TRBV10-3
CAIKGFRDTEAFF
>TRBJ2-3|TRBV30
CAWSPGTTDTQYF
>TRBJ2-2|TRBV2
CASRGDPTSTGELFF
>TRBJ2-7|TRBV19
CASSMAGGGHYEQYF
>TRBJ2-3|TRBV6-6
CASSGSTDTQYF
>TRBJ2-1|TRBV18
CASSLIAGTGDNEQFF
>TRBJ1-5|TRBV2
CASSGRERRQPQHF
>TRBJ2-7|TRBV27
CASGGIAGATHEQYF
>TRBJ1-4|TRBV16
CASSQFQGDEKLFF
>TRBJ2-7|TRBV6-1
CASSVGDSYEQYF
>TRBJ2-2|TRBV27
CASSWDLDTGELFF
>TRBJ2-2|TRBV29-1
CSVEGWEGGNTGELFF
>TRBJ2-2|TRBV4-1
CASSRLPGELFF
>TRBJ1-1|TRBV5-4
CASTSGGLNTEAFF